The sample holds a few counts of the clone carrying this T cell receptor (beta chain). The data belong to a study of T-cell reconstitution after alpha-beta-depleted transplantation in children. For TCRbeta, the library was prepared with unique molecular identifiers. TCRdb analysed the PCR reads with MiXCR anew, one entry per CDR3 protein. This sample has a few hundred thousand distinct CDR3 sequences; roughly 9.5% occur once, and the top ten carry roughly a tenth. This CDR3 has 13 residues. V was clipped by 2 bases and J by 8 bases, with 11 bases between them. Germline-derived CDR1 and CDR2 are SGHNT and YYREEE (reference sequence).

The sequenced sample was PBMCs from the stem cell graft donor, obtained from the stem cell graft. This chain uses TRBV5-4 with TRBJ2-1; D might be TRBD2 (6 bases). This TCR was recovered from a human donor who donated a stem cell graft to a child with SCID. The DNA for the CDR3 is TGTGCCAGCAGCTTATGGGACTTCGATGAGCAGTTCTTC. It specifies CASSLWDFDEQFF.